This TCR beta chain was captured in a study of CD8+CD57+ T cells in acquired aplastic anemia. The template for TCR beta VDJ and CDR3 sequence profiling was genomic DNA. TCRdb re-called the reads with MiXCR, one entry per CDR3 protein. The sample has around 150,000 distinct CDR3 sequences, 71% seen once; the top ten hold around 45%. It was patients with CD8+CD57+ cell expansion by flow cytometry who were chosen for sequencing. Each patient carried a diagnosis of severe acquired aplastic anemia. With 5 bases removed from V and 0 bases from J, the gap between germline ends came to 8 bases. Germline CDR1 is SQVTM and CDR2 is ANQGSEA. The CDR3 extends over 13 amino acids. General study findings and limits: Patients had fewer than 35 CD8+ CDR3 sequences in common with controls (the shared set). A significant difference in CD8+ Simpson's diversity between patients and controls was not found.

With respect to this clonotype: Its antigen remains unidentified.

The chain carries TRBV29-1 and TRBJ1-3; D ambiguous. The sequenced material came from sorted CD4+, CD8+, or CD8+CD57+ T cells (not recorded which) from PBMCs. This receptor was taken from a human donor with aplastic anemia. This chain's CDR3 is CSVRTDSGNTIYF. The CDR3 DNA is TGCAGCGTTCGTACAGACTCTGGAAACACCATATATTTT.